This T cell receptor beta chain was documented in a study of T cell changes during pregnancy in multiple sclerosis. The CDR3 has 13 residues. Germline lookup yields CDR1 SGDLS and CDR2 YYNGEE. V shed 5 bases and J shed 5 bases, with 12 bases lying between them. Only one count was recorded for this clone. This table comes from immunoSEQ multiplex PCR, and its TCRdb copy is limited to in-frame clones, with some not included. The sample includes about 80,000 clones, roughly 94% of them seen just once. The rearrangement links TRBV9 to TRBJ2-3; possibly TRBD2 for D (7 bases). This clonotype was sampled from a female donor with multiple sclerosis, enrolled in a pregnancy study. This specimen was peripheral blood, taken before pregnancy. DNA for the CDR3: TGTGCCAGCAGGGGGGGGGCCAAAGATACGCAGTATTTT. Its translation is CASRGGAKDTQYF. The full variable domain, with the rest looked up from reference TRBV9 and TRBJ2-3, is DSGVTQTPKHLITATGQRVTLRCSPRSGDLSVYWYQQSLDQGLQFLIQYYNGEERAKGNILERFSAQQFPDLHSELNLSSLELGDSALYFCASRGGAKDTQYFGPGTRLTVL.